One and the same sample provided the 27 T cell receptor beta chains below, sequenced in a study of response to subunit inactivated influenza vaccine. TCRdb passed the RT-PCR reads through MiXCR, listing each CDR3 protein once. The sample lists about 580,000 distinct CDR3 sequences, 14% seen once, with 11% in the top ten. The starting material was PBMCs from blood, obtained roughly 12 days after vaccination. These receptors were collected from a man aged 45-60 years who received an inactivated influenza vaccine.

The V gene is TRBV5-4, the J gene TRBJ2-1, with D perhaps TRBD2 (5 bases). This CDR3 comprises 15 residues. With 0 bases removed from V and 5 bases from J, the gap between germline ends came to 12 bases. The germline V gene encodes CDR1 SGHNT and CDR2 YYREEE (reference sequence). As DNA, the CDR3 is TGTGCCAGCAGCTTGGCCGAGAGGGTAAACAATGAGCAGTTCTTC. Translated, it gives CASSLAERVNNEQFF.

The chain combines TRBV29-1 with TRBJ2-2; D unclear. Trimming removed 1 base from V and 3 bases from J, with 6 bases in between. The CDR3 has 13 residues. The V gene's germline CDR1 is SQVTM and CDR2 ANQGSEA. The CDR3 DNA reads TGCAGCGTTGAAGCGCCGGACACCGGGGAGCTGTTTTTT. Protein product: CSVEAPDTGELFF.

The chain uses TRBV7-3 and TRBJ2-1; D remains ambiguous. The V end was cut by 5 bases, the J end by 5 bases, with 22 bases between. The CDR3 loop spans 17 amino acids. Per the germline V gene, CDR1 is SGHTA and CDR2 is FQGTGA. CDR3 in DNA: TGTGCCAGCAGCACACCCTGGGCAGTACGGAACCACAATGAGCAGTTCTTC. The encoded protein is CASSTPWAVRNHNEQFF. The full variable domain, rest sourced from reference TRBV7-3 and TRBJ2-1, is GAGVSQTPSNKVTEKGKYVELRCDPISGHTALYWYRQSLGQGPEFLIYFQGTGAADDSGLPNDRFFAVRPEGSVSTLKIQRTERGDSAVYLCASSTPWAVRNHNEQFFGPGTRLTVL.

The rearrangement links TRBV6-2 or TRBV6-3 to TRBJ2-5; D is unresolved. This CDR3 is 14 amino acids long. The germline gives CDR1 MNHEY, CDR2 SVGEGT. V was shortened by 5 bases and J by 3 bases, with 13 bases between the two germline ends. The CDR3 reads CASSRPWPKETQYF. Written as DNA, the CDR3 is TGTGCCAGCAGTCGTCCGTGGCCGAAAGAGACCCAGTACTTC.

This clonotype was counted only a few times. The genes are TRBV7-8 and TRBJ2-2; D possibly matches TRBD1 or TRBD2 (6 bases each). Germline V gives CDR1 SGHVS, CDR2 FQNEAQ. V gave up 7 bases and J gave up 7 bases, with 19 bases separating them. CDR3 length equals 15 residues. CDR3 DNA sequence: TGTGCCAGCATCCGGTCGGGGGCGCAGAACGGGGAGCTGTTTTTT. It specifies CASIRSGAQNGELFF.

This clonotype was counted only a few times. This chain uses TRBV6-2 or TRBV6-3 with TRBJ1-2; D gene uncertain. This CDR3 has 13 amino acids. Trimming removed 7 bases from V and 8 bases from J, with 17 bases in between. Germline V gene sequence: CDR1 MNHEY, CDR2 SVGEGT. CDR3 protein: CASTLAAVYGYTF. DNA of the CDR3: TGTGCCAGCACCCTTGCGGCGGTCTACGGCTACACCTTC.

The V gene is TRBV20-1, the J gene TRBJ2-7, with a tentative D call TRBD1 (5 bases). Per germline, CDR1 DFQATT and CDR2 SNEGSKA (reference sequence). The CDR3 has 15 amino acids. Trimming stripped 0 bases from V and 5 bases from J, with 17 bases between. The CDR3 DNA reads TGCAGTGCTAGAGATCTCGGGCAGGGTTTCCACGAGCAGTACTTC. This encodes CSARDLGQGFHEQYF.

The sample holds a few counts of this clonotype. J is TRBJ2-4 and V is TRBV28; 10 nucleotides agree with TRBD1. The CDR3 covers 15 residues. V gave up 7 bases and J gave up 7 bases; unmatched junction bases: 10. Germline values: CDR1 MDHEN, CDR2 SYDVKM. For the CDR3, the DNA is TGTGCCAGCACGGACTCTCGGACAGGGGGGAACATTCAGTACTTC. Protein: CASTDSRTGGNIQYF. Looking up the rest from reference TRBV28 and TRBJ2-4 gives the full variable domain: DVKVTQSSRYLVKRTGEKVFLECVQDMDHENMFWYRQDPGLGLRLIYFSYDVKMKEKGDIPEGYSVSREKKERFSLILESASTNQTSMYLCASTDSRTGGNIQYFGAGTRLSVL.

This clonotype was picked up a small number of times. The chain has TRBV10-3 and TRBJ1-6; 8 bases match TRBD1. The CDR3 spans 14 residues. Losses at the gene ends were 6 bases for V and 9 bases for J; bases not matched to a gene: 7. In germline, CDR1 is ENHRY, CDR2 SYGVKD. The CDR3 bases are TGTGCCATCAGGGATGGACAGGGTAGTTCACCCCTCCACTTT. As protein: CAIRDGQGSSPLHF.

The chain carries TRBV2 and TRBJ2-1; D might be TRBD2 (6 bases). This CDR3 comprises 14 residues. CDR1 is SNHLY and CDR2 is FYNNEI in the germline V gene. With 4 bases removed from V and 5 bases from J, the gap between germline ends came to 12 bases. This CDR3 is CASSVDGGDNEQFF. The CDR3 nucleotides read TGTGCCAGCAGTGTGGACGGGGGAGACAATGAGCAGTTCTTC. The full variable domain, with the rest looked up from reference TRBV2 and TRBJ2-1, is EPEVTQTPSHQVTQMGQEVILRCVPISNHLYFYWYRQILGQKVEFLVSFYNNEISEKSEIFDDQFSVERPDGSNFTLKIRSTKLEDSAMYFCASSVDGGDNEQFFGPGTRLTVL.

V gene TRBV7-2 combines with J gene TRBJ2-7; tentative D call: TRBD1 (6 bases). Germline-derived CDR1 and CDR2 are SGHTA and FQGNSA. The CDR3 spans 14 residues. V was clipped by 5 bases and J by 0 bases, with 11 bases between them. The CDR3 reads CASSPMGHSYEQYF. DNA of the CDR3: TGTGCCAGCAGCCCCATGGGACACTCCTACGAGCAGTACTTC.

This clonotype was picked up a small number of times. This chain uses TRBV20-1 with TRBJ2-7; 11 bases fit TRBD2. V lost 6 bases and J lost 2; bases outside the gene matches: 3. Germline V gene lookup returns CDR1 DFQATT and CDR2 SNEGSKA (reference sequence). This CDR3 region has 13 residues. CDR3 amino acids: CSASLAGAYEQYF. Here the CDR3 DNA reads TGCAGTGCCTCACTAGCGGGGGCCTACGAGCAGTACTTC.

This clonotype was seen more than once but under ten times. This sequence joins TRBV5-1 and TRBJ2-3; D call uncertain. The CDR3 has 14 residues. The V end was cut by 3 bases, the J end by 5 bases, with 13 bases between. Germline V gene data show CDR1 as SGHRS and CDR2 as YFSETQ. CDR3 nucleotide sequence: TGCGCCAGCAGCTGGGTGGATATACGAGATACGCAGTATTTT. As protein: CASSWVDIRDTQYF. The variable domain in full, completed from reference TRBV5-1 and TRBJ2-3, reads KAGVTQTPRYLIKTRGQQVTLSCSPISGHRSVSWYQQTPGQGLQFLFEYFSETQRNKGNFPGRFSGRQFSNSRSEMNVSTLELGDSALYLCASSWVDIRDTQYFGPGTRLTVL.

This clonotype was counted between two and nine times. This chain uses TRBV7-2 with TRBJ1-5; D is possibly TRBD1 (5 bases). This CDR3 spans 15 amino acids. Per the germline V gene, CDR1 is SGHTA and CDR2 is FQGNSA. V was shortened by 0 bases and J by 3 bases, with 9 bases between the two germline ends. In DNA form, the CDR3 reads TGTGCCAGCAGCTTAGCGGGGCGGAACAATCAGCCCCAGCATTTT. Translating gives CASSLAGRNNQPQHF. The entire variable domain, with the rest obtained from reference TRBV7-2 and TRBJ1-5, is as follows: GAGVSQSPSNKVTEKGKDVELRCDPISGHTALYWYRQSLGQGLEFLIYFQGNSAPDKSGLPSDRFSAERTGGSVSTLTIQRTQQEDSAVYLCASSLAGRNNQPQHFGDGTRLSIL.

The chain carries TRBV25-1 and TRBJ2-5; TRBD2 is a possible D gene (8 bases). V was pared by 5 bases and J by 4 bases, with 20 bases between. Germline V lookup: CDR1 MGHDK, CDR2 SYGVNS. The CDR3 has 16 residues. The CDR3 loop is CASSQGGAGVGETQYF. CDR3 bases: TGTGCCAGCAGTCAGGGGGGAGCGGGAGTGGGAGAGACCCAGTACTTC. The full variable domain, completed using reference TRBV25-1 and TRBJ2-5, is EADIYQTPRYLVIGTGKKITLECSQTMGHDKMYWYQQDPGMELHLIHYSYGVNSTEKGDLSSESTVSRIRTEHFPLTLESARPSHTSQYLCASSQGGAGVGETQYFGPGTRLLVL.

This clonotype has a handful of counts. This chain joins TRBV2 and TRBJ2-3; 12 nucleotides match TRBD2. Trimming took 5 bases from V and 2 from J; bases not matched to a gene: 5. The CDR3 length is 16 residues. Germline assignment: CDR1 SNHLY and CDR2 FYNNEI. The CDR3 sequence is CASSTRLAGDTDTQYF. In DNA form, the CDR3 reads TGTGCCAGCAGTACACGACTAGCGGGAGACACAGATACGCAGTATTTT.

The CDR3 sequence: CASSPSDSHSYEQYF. The CDR3 coding sequence is TGTGCCAGCAGCCCATCTGACAGCCACAGCTACGAGCAGTACTTC. The V and J genes are TRBV11-3 and TRBJ2-7; TRBD1 might be the D (5 bases). CDR3 length: 15 residues. Trimming stripped 5 bases from V and 3 bases from J, with 17 bases between. The germline CDR1 and CDR2 sequences are SGHNT and YENEEA.

This chain connects TRBV5-1 to TRBJ1-2; no clear D. There are 18 residues in the CDR3. Germline assignment: CDR1 SGHRS and CDR2 YFSETQ. V was cut by 1 base and J by 0 bases, with 19 bases left in between. CDR3 protein: CASSLTRPDPEANYGYTF. CDR3 nucleotide sequence: TGCGCCAGCAGCTTGACACGCCCTGATCCCGAAGCTAACTATGGCTACACCTTC. Full variable domain (outside the CDR3, taken from reference TRBV5-1 and TRBJ1-2): KAGVTQTPRYLIKTRGQQVTLSCSPISGHRSVSWYQQTPGQGLQFLFEYFSETQRNKGNFPGRFSGRQFSNSRSEMNVSTLELGDSALYLCASSLTRPDPEANYGYTFGSGTRLTVV.

The chain uses TRBV11-1 and TRBJ1-5, with 12 bases identical to TRBD1. The CDR3 has 19 residues. Germline CDR1 and CDR2: SGHAT and FQDESV (reference sequence). The V gene end was trimmed by 4 bases and the J gene end by 1 base; junction bases not matched to a gene: 11. The CDR3 DNA reads TGTGCCAGCAGCTCCCGGGACAGGGGGCTAAAAGCGAGCAATCAGCCCCAGCATTTT. It codes for CASSSRDRGLKASNQPQHF.

The CDR3 DNA is TGTGCCAGCAGTTCGAGCGGGGGGGCCAGGGAAGAGACCCAGTACTTC. Amino acid sequence: CASSSSGGAREETQYF. The V and J genes are TRBV12-3 or TRBV12-4 and TRBJ2-5; TRBD2 matches 10 bases. The CDR3 runs to 16 residues. The ends lost 4 bases at V and 3 bases at J; junction bases unmatched: 8.

This clonotype was observed many times. The rearrangement links TRBV6-5 to TRBJ2-1; TRBD2 matches at 7 bases. This CDR3 is built from 17 residues. V was pared by 4 bases and J by 4 bases, with 13 bases of the junction left unmatched. From germline, CDR1 is MNHEY and CDR2 SVGAGI. The CDR3: CASSWSDPLGLYNEQFF. In nucleotides, the CDR3 is TGTGCCAGCAGTTGGTCAGATCCATTGGGACTATACAATGAGCAGTTCTTC.

V gene TRBV10-3 combines with J gene TRBJ2-1; TRBD2 aligns across 7 bases. The CDR3 runs 15 residues. Unmatched junction bases numbered 3, after V lost 0 bases and J lost 4 bases. CDR1 is ENHRY, CDR2 SYGVKD, per germline. CDR3 loop: CAISESRERYNEQFF. The CDR3 DNA sequence: TGTGCCATCAGTGAGTCGCGGGAGAGGTACAATGAGCAGTTCTTC.

This clonotype has a count of ten or more. The chain is built from TRBV24-1 and TRBJ2-3, with TRBD2 matching 11 bases. With 6 bases clipped from V and 3 bases from J, the junction kept 1 base outside the gene matches. This CDR3 spans 14 amino acids. Germline lookup yields CDR1 KGHDR and CDR2 SFDVKD. The chain's CDR3 is CATSTSGGTDTQYF. For the CDR3, the DNA is TGTGCCACCAGTACTAGCGGGGGAACAGATACGCAGTATTTT.

J is TRBJ2-5 and V is TRBV20-1, with D maybe TRBD1 (5 bases). The germline V and J ends were trimmed by 2 bases and 5 bases, with 12 bases remaining between them. Germline V CDR1 and CDR2: DFQATT, SNEGSKA (reference sequence). CDR3 length equals 13 residues. The chain's CDR3 is CSARTLRGETQYF. DNA for the CDR3: TGCAGTGCTAGAACCTTAAGGGGCGAGACCCAGTACTTC.

This clonotype was seen more than once but under ten times. The chain couples TRBV27 to TRBJ2-7; tentative D call: TRBD1 (5 bases). The germline V gene has CDR1 MNHEY and CDR2 SMNVEV (reference sequence). The ends were cut back, 0 bases at V and 6 bases at J, with 15 bases in the middle. This CDR3 spans 15 amino acids. The CDR3 protein is CASSLSSGSLGEQYF. CDR3 sequence (DNA): TGTGCCAGCAGTTTATCATCAGGGTCCTTGGGCGAGCAGTACTTC.

In its sample, this clonotype was seen a few times. This rearrangement joins TRBV27 to TRBJ2-7; no clear D gene. This CDR3 contains 12 residues. Looked up from germline, CDR1 is MNHEY and CDR2 is SMNVEV (reference sequence). V was trimmed by 5 bases and J by 7 bases, leaving 12 bases between them. As DNA, the CDR3 is TGTGCCAGCAGTCCCTCACATGGGGAGCAGTACTTC. Its protein product is CASSPSHGEQYF.

This clonotype occurred a few times. The rearrangement joins TRBV20-1 to TRBJ2-1; TRBD2 matches 7 bases. The germline V gene encodes CDR1 DFQATT and CDR2 SNEGSKA (reference sequence). Unmatched junction bases numbered 7, after V lost 7 bases and J lost 7 bases. The CDR3 extends over 12 amino acids. The CDR3 DNA follows: TGCAGTGAGGCTAGCGGATATAATGAGCAGTTCTTC. Protein product: CSEASGYNEQFF.